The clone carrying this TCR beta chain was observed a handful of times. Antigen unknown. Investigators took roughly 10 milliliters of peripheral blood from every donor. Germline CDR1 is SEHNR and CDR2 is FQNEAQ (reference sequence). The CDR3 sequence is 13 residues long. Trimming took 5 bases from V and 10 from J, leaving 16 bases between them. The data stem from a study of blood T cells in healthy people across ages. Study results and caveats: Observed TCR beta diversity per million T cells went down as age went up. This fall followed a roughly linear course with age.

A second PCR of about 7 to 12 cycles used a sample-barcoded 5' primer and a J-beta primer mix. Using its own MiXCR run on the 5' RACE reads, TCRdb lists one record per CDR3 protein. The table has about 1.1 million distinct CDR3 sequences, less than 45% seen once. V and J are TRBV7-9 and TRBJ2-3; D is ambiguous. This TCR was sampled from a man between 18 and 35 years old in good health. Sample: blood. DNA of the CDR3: TGTGCCAGCAGCACCAGACCCGTTTTCGCGCAGTATTTT. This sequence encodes CASSTRPVFAQYF.